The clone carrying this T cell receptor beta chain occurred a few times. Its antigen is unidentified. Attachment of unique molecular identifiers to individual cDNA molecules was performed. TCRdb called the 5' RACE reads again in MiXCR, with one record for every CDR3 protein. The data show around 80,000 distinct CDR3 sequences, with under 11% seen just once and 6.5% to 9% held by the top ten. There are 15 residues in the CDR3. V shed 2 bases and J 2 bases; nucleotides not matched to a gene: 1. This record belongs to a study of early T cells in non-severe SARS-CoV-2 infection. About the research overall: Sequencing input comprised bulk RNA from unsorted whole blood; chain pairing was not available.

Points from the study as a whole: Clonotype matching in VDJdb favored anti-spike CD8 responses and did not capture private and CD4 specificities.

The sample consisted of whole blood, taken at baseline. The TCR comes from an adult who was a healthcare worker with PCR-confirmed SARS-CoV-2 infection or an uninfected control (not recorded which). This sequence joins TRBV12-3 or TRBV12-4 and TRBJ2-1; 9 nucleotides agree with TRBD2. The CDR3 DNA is TGTGCCAGCAGTTTACTAGCGGGGACCTACAATGAGCAGTTCTTC. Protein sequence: CASSLLAGTYNEQFF.